This T cell receptor (beta chain) was profiled in a study of radiation and T cells in renal cell carcinoma. Overall study results and limits: In blood, top tumor clones expanded by 2 weeks, shrinking by 4.

Time point indicated: blood 4 weeks post-SBRT, at nephrectomy. Described treatment: 15 Gy SBRT to primary tumor, nephrectomy 4 weeks later. Nephrectomy followed 15 Gy stereotactic body radiation by 4 weeks. After SBRT, blood was collected at 2 and 4 weeks, plus baseline. The tumor was a clear cell renal cell carcinoma. Libraries were prepared by immunoSEQ multiplex PCR; TCRdb keeps only in-frame clonotypes and omits some of them. The data hold about 77,000 clones, with 75% to 90% observed a single time. A word on this clone: The antigen is not known.

CDR3 length equals 18 residues. V was trimmed by 2 bases and J by 4 bases, leaving 24 bases between them. Per germline, CDR1 SGHTA and CDR2 FQGTGA. The clonotype was recovered from a woman aged 60-75 years with renal cell carcinoma. The J gene is TRBJ2-7, the V gene TRBV7-3, with a possible D match to TRBD1 (7 bases). The sample was blood, taken from a patient whose treatment included radiotherapy and nephrectomy. The DNA for the CDR3 is TGTGCCAGCAGCTTACCGTGGAACAGGGGAGGAAAAGCGTACGAGCAGTACTTC. This gives the protein CASSLPWNRGGKAYEQYF.